This T cell receptor beta chain was recovered during a study of molecular identifiers for immune sequencing clone quantification (dated by TCRdb to 2017 to 2018). About the investigation overall: For a replicate experiment, RNA from around 20,000 or 99,000 naive CD8 T cells was divided into five aliquots, of which four were sequenced. CD8 T cells were used in a methods study to benchmark molecular-identifier clustering-based TCR repertoire sequencing (MIDCIRS) and TCR RNA copy counting.

V is reduced by 2 bases and J by 10 bases, leaving a spacing of 15 bases between them. The germline V gene gives CDR1 as ENHRY and CDR2 as SYGVKD. Inclusive of the bounding cysteine and phenylalanine, the CDR3 is 14 residues long. CDR3 DNA is the only sequence kept; it has 42 bases, read in frame from the first base. As regards this clonotype: There is no known antigen for this receptor. No base-level quality is on record; no much larger clone is a single base apart.

The library was built by means of PCR. The run used an Illumina HiSeq 4000. Preparation of bulk TCR libraries followed a previously described approach, with the TCR primers listed in Table S5. Purification of total RNA was performed with the Qiagen AllPrep DNA/RNA kit. Reads from multiple sequencing runs of the same library were pooled before analysis. Turning to the authors' computational methods: Reads were retained only if their TCR constant sequence matched exactly, and those retained reads were trimmed to 150 nt and grouped according to their 12-nt molecular barcodes. Reads inside each barcode group were sub-clustered using a 15% Levenshtein threshold, and a quality-weighted consensus sequence was constructed for each RNA molecule. Non-functional sequences were excluded, and lower-count sequences lying one edit away from another sequence were also excluded. Based on a fit of two negative binomial distributions, barcode sub-clusters having less than 20% of the maximum read count were discarded. TCRdb handled the public reads itself, with Q25 trimming in fastp and clone calling in MiXCR, and kept productive beta chains. Rows matching on CDR3 protein sequence are summarized as one entry with the most common DNA and genes. The V and J calls here are based on TCRdb, not the publication. A total of just under 650,000 distinct CDR3 sequences appear in this sample, about 20% of them only once. Of the sample, roughly 0.85% falls within the top ten clones.

Libraries of naive CD8 T cells were generated from around 20,000 to 990,000 sorted cells, with 10%, 30% or 50% of the purified RNA used. On a BD FACSAria II, naive CD8 T cells were FACS-sorted as CD8+CD4-CCR7+CD45RA+ and collected into RLT Plus buffer. To test detection sensitivity, Jurkat RNA equal to around nine TCR copies was added to samples of about 17,000-1,100,000 naive CD8 T cells. CD8 T cells were enriched using RosetteSep CD8+ T Cell Enrichment Cocktail and Ficoll-Paque, and the enriched cells then underwent ACK red cell lysis. The study at large found these results: Even against a background of 750,000 to 1,000,000 naive CD8 T cells, spiked-in Jurkat TCR RNA amounting to a single cell's worth was reported to be detectable. Naive libraries contained spiked-in Jurkat TCR RNA (more than nine copies' worth), which is not part of the donor repertoire. Modeling indicated 2.5 to 3.5 TCR RNA copies recovered per cell, compared with about 10 by digital PCR, which implies a capture efficiency of about 31%. In CMV-specific effector cells, over 97% of molecules were held by clones above 20 RNA copies, whereas under 1% of molecules were held by such clones in naive cells. Identical TCR molecules sharing a barcode could cause highly expanded clone sizes to be underestimated. When barcode sub-clustering was omitted, TCR diversity was inflated by chimeric consensus sequences, with chimeras reaching as high as 47%.

Sequenced material: naive CD8+ T cells from blood, with Jurkat cell RNA spiked in. The cell subset or site label for this specimen denotes: FACS-sorted CD8+CD4-CCR7+CD45RA+ naive T cells. This TCR came from a human donor in good health. Some libraries in this study had Jurkat cell RNA spiked in. The chain is made from TRBV10-3 and TRBJ2-1; matching of 7 bases hints at TRBD1 as the D gene. The encoded CDR3 is CAISEGAGGWEQFF. At the DNA level, the sequence is TGTGCCATCAGTGAGGGGGCAGGGGGGTGGGAGCAGTTCTTC.